This T cell receptor beta chain is drawn from a study of PD-1 blockade in classical Hodgkin lymphoma. The wider study: Nivolumab 3 mg/kg was given intravenously every 2 weeks.

Findings and limits, study-wide: Diversity in CD4+ TCRs, unlike that measured in CD8+ TCRs, had risen significantly by C4D1.

Measured with immunoSEQ multiplex PCR; TCRdb has only the in-frame clones, and not every one. The profile shows over 25,000 clones, around three quarters of them singletons. As to time point: cycle 4 day 1 (C4D1), after less than 7 weeks of nivolumab. Every patient experienced relapse after autologous stem cell transplantation, and brentuximab vedotin exposure varied. CDR3 length: 16 residues. J was trimmed by 4 bases and V by 5 bases; bases with no gene match: 12. Germline CDR1 SEHNR, CDR2 FQNEAQ (reference sequence). Turning to this clone: What it recognizes is unknown.

The TCR sequence derives from a human donor with classical Hodgkin lymphoma. V gene TRBV7-9 combines with J gene TRBJ2-7, with 9 bases fitting TRBD2. The sample was peripheral blood mononuclear cells (PBMCs), taken before the fourth cycle of nivolumab. The CDR3 reads CASSTTSGTSWYEQYF. In DNA, the CDR3 is TGTGCCAGCAGCACCACTTCAGGGACTAGCTGGTACGAGCAGTACTTC.